A single sample is the source of the 5 T cell receptor beta chains below, sequenced in a study of blood T cells in healthy people across ages. Sample-barcoded 5' priming and a J-beta primer mix drove a second PCR of about 6 to 11 cycles. Via MiXCR, TCRdb re-called the 5' RACE reads, giving one row per CDR3 protein. The repertoire consists of about 1.5 million distinct CDR3 sequences, with around 40% occurring once and the leading ten covering less than 5%. The specimen was blood. All receptors come from a woman aged 18-35 years in good health.

Written as DNA, the CDR3 is TGTGCCATCAGTGGGGGGCCGACAGGGGGCTGGTACGAGCAGTACTTC. Translating it yields CAISGGPTGGWYEQYF. The rearrangement uses TRBV10-3 and TRBJ2-4, with TRBD1 matching 10 bases. Matching the DNA end better, TRBJ2-7 makes the J call doubtful. CDR3 length: 16 amino acids. Germline loops: CDR1 ENHRY, CDR2 SYGVKD.

The CDR3 DNA sequence: TGTGCCAGCAGCCCCATTACCCTCCATGGCTACACCTTC. Translating gives CASSPITLHGYTF. The rearrangement links TRBV6-6 to TRBJ1-2, with no clear D. V was shortened by 6 bases and J by 6 bases, with 14 bases between the two germline ends. Germline CDR1 reads MNHNY; CDR2 reads SVGAGI (reference sequence). This CDR3 is built from 13 residues.

The chain couples TRBV9 to TRBJ2-3; 8 bases match TRBD1. CDR1 SGDLS and CDR2 YYNGEE come from the germline V gene. This CDR3 region has 14 residues. Germline trimming cut 4 bases from V and 6 bases from J; bases unmatched to any gene: 7. Here the CDR3 reads CASSSGQGLDTQYF. DNA for the CDR3: TGTGCCAGCAGCAGCGGACAGGGTTTGGATACGCAGTATTTT.

In the case of this clonotype: A read error may account for a junction end that differs from germline. This sequence joins TRBV6-4 and TRBJ2-3; tentative D call: TRBD2 (5 bases). CDR3 size: 14 residues. CDR1 and CDR2 (germline): MRHNA, SNTAGT. The DNA of the CDR3 is TGTGCCAACAGTGAGGGAGACAGCACAGATACGCAGTATTTT. This codes for CANSEGDSTDTQYF.

This sequence joins TRBV20-1 and TRBJ2-7; a possible D gene is TRBD1 (5 bases). The CDR3 runs to 12 residues. The V gene lost 5 bases and the J gene lost 5 bases, with 13 bases spanning the gap. The germline gives CDR1 DFQATT, CDR2 SNEGSKA (reference sequence). The CDR3: CSAARAPHEQYF. The CDR3 DNA reads TGCAGTGCTGCCAGGGCCCCCCACGAGCAGTACTTC.